A selection of T cell receptor beta chains follows, all from one sample in a study of cytotoxic CD8 clonotypes in ibrutinib-treated CLL. Only in-frame clones appear in the TCRdb table, and some are missing; sequencing was by immunoSEQ multiplex PCR. In the table there are about 84,000 clones, around 84% of which are singletons. The sequencing used PBMCs, collected before ibrutinib treatment. These receptors were taken from a human donor with chronic lymphocytic leukemia. The CDR3 runs from the conserved cysteine through the conserved F or W. Fields, in order: D gene, J gene, V gene, clone size, CDR3 protein, CDR3 DNA. A D gene is named only where the DNA matches it firmly. Size values are once, few and many counts, or a class for expanded clones, and some rows have none.

-	TRBJ2-6	TRBV7-3	once	CASSLQGDFAGANVLTF	TGTGCCAGCAGCTTGCAGGGGGACTTTGCTGGGGCCAACGTCCTGACTTTC
-	TRBJ2-3	TRBV11-2	-	CASSYRGITDTQYF	TGTGCCAGCAGCTATCGAGGGATCACAGATACGCAGTATTTT
-	TRBJ2-2	TRBV5-4	-	CATSPGGNTGELFF	TGTGCCACCTCACCCGGGGGGAACACCGGGGAGCTGTTTTTT
-	TRBJ2-1	TRBV30	-	CAWSARGVSHEQFF	TGTGCCTGGAGTGCCAGGGGAGTATCCCATGAGCAGTTCTTC
-	TRBJ1-2	TRBV19	once	CASSIGGRPQVGYTF	TGTGCCAGTAGTATAGGGGGCCGTCCCCAAGTCGGCTACACCTTC
TRBD2	TRBJ2-7	TRBV29-1	-	CSVGTSGTSGSYEQYF	TGCAGCGTTGGGACTAGCGGGACTAGTGGGTCCTACGAGCAGTACTTC
-	TRBJ1-1	TRBV5-1	-	CASSLYPGENTEAFF	TGCGCCAGCAGCTTGTATCCAGGGGAGAACACTGAAGCTTTCTTT
TRBD2	TRBJ2-7	TRBV6-1	-	CASSAGTSGILEQYF	TGTGCCAGCAGCGCGGGGACTAGCGGGATTCTAGAGCAGTACTTC
-	TRBJ1-1	TRBV19	-	CASSITSNTEAFF	TGTGCCAGTAGTATAACGTCGAACACTGAAGCTTTCTTT
-	TRBJ1-2	TRBV7-9	-	CASSNRDPLNYGYTF	TGTGCCAGCAGCAACCGGGACCCACTGAACTATGGCTACACCTTC
-	TRBJ2-3	TRBV4-2	-	CASSRTERTDTQYF	TGTGCCAGCAGTCGGACTGAACGCACAGATACGCAGTATTTT
-	TRBJ1-1	TRBV7-8	once	CASSWDMNTEAFF	TGTGCCAGCAGCTGGGACATGAACACTGAAGCTTTCTTT
TRBD1	TRBJ2-6	TRBV19	-	CASSRDRGLSGANVLTF	TGTGCCAGTAGTCGGGACAGGGGACTCTCTGGGGCCAACGTCCTGACTTTC
TRBD2	TRBJ2-1	TRBV6-5	few	CASSIGLADNEQFF	TGTGCCAGCAGTATAGGACTAGCGGACAATGAGCAGTTCTTC
TRBD1	TRBJ1-2	TRBV6-1	-	CASNEGQGYYGYTF	TGTGCCAGCAACGAGGGACAGGGGTACTATGGCTACACCTTC